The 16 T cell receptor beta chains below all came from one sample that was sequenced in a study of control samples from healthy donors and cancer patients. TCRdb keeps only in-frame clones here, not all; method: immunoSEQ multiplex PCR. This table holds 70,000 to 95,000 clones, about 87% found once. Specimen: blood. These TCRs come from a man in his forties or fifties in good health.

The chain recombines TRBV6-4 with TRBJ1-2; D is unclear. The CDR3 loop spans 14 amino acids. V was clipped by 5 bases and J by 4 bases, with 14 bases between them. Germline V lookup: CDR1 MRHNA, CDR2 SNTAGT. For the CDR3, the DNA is TGTGCCAGCAGTACGGGCCCGGGAAGCTATGGCTACACCTTC. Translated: CASSTGPGSYGYTF.

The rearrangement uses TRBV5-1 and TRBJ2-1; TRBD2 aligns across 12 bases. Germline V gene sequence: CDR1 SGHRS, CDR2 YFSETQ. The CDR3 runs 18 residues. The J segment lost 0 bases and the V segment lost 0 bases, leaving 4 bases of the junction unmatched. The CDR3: CASSLALAGGLSYNEQFF. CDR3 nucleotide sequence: TGCGCCAGCAGCTTGGCCCTAGCGGGAGGGCTCTCCTACAATGAGCAGTTCTTC.

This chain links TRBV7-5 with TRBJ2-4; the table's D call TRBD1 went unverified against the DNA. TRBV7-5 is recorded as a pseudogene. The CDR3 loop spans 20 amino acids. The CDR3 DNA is TGTGCCAGAAGCTTTACGGGGAAGGACAGGGGGCTAGGAGCCAAAAACATTCAGTACTTC. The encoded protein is CARSFTGKDRGLGAKNIQYF.

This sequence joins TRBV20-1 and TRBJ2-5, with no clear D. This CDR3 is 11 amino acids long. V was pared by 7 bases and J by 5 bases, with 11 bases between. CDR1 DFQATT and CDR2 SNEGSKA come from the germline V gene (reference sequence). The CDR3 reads CSVEEGETQYF. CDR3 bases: TGCAGTGTTGAGGAAGGGGAGACCCAGTACTTC.

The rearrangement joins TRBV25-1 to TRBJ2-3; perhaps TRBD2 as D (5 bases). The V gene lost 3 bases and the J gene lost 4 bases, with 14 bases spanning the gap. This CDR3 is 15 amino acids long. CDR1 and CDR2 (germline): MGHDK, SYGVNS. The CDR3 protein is CASSDSRGPADTQYF. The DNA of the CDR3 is TGTGCCAGCAGTGATTCCCGGGGTCCCGCAGATACGCAGTATTTT.

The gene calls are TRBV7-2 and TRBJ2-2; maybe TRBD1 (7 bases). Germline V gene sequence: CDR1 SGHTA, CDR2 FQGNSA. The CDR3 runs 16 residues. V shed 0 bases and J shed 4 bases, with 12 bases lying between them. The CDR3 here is CASSLAGQGGTGELFF. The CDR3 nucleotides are TGTGCCAGCAGCTTAGCCGGCCAGGGGGGCACCGGGGAGCTGTTTTTT.

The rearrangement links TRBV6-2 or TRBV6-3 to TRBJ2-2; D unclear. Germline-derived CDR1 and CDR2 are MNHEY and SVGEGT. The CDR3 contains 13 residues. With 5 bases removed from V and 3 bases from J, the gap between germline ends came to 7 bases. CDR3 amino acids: CASSGRYTGELFF. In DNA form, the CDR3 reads TGTGCCAGCAGTGGAAGATACACCGGGGAGCTGTTTTTT.

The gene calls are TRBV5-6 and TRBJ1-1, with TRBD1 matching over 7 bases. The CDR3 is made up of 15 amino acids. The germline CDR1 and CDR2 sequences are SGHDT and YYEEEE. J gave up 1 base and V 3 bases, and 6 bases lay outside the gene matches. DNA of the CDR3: TGTGCCAGCAGCTCACCGACAGGGCCGAACACTGAAGCTTTCTTT. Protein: CASSSPTGPNTEAFF.

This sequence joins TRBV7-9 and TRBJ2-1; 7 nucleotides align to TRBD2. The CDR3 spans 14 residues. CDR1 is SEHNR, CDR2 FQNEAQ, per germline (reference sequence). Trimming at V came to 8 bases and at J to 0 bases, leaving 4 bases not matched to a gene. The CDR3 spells CASYASGSYNEQFF. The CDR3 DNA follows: TGTGCCAGCTACGCTAGCGGCTCCTACAATGAGCAGTTCTTC.

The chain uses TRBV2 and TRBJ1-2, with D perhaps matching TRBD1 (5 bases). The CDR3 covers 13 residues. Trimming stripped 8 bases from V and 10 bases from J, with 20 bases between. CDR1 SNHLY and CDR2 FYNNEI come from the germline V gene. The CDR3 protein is CASGQGPLEDYTF. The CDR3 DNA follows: TGTGCCAGCGGTCAGGGACCCCTGGAGGACTACACCTTC.

The CDR3 DNA follows: TGTGCCACCAGTGATTTGACAGTGGACTGGCAAGAGACCCAGTACTTC. Amino acids: CATSDLTVDWQETQYF. V gene TRBV24-1 combines with J gene TRBJ2-5; D is perhaps TRBD2 (5 bases). The CDR3 extends over 16 amino acids. Trimming removed 0 bases at V and 2 bases at J, with 12 bases between. Germline V gene sequence: CDR1 KGHDR, CDR2 SFDVKD.

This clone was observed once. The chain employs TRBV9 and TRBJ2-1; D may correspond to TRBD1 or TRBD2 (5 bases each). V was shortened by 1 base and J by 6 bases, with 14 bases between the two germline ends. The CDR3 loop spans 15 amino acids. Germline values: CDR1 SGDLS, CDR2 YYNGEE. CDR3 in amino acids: CASSVIGTPTNEQFF. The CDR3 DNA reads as TGTGCCAGCAGCGTAATTGGGACCCCTACCAATGAGCAGTTCTTC.

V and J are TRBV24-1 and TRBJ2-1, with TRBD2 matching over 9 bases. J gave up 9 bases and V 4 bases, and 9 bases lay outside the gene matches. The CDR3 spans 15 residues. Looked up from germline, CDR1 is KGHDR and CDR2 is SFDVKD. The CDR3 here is CATSETGTSSVEQFF. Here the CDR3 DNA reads TGTGCCACCAGTGAAACCGGGACTAGCTCAGTTGAGCAGTTCTTC.

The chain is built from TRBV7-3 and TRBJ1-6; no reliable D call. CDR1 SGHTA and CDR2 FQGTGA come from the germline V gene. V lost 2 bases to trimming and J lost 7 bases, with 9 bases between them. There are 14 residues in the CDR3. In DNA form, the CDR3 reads TGTGCCAGCAGCTTACGGGGAGGGAATTCACCCCTCCACTTT. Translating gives CASSLRGGNSPLHF.

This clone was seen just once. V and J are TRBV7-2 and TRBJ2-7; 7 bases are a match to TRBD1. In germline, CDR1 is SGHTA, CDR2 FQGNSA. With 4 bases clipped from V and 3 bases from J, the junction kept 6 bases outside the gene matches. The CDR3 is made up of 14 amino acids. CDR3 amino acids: CASSSTGQNYEQYF. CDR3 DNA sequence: TGTGCCAGCAGCTCAACGGGACAGAACTACGAGCAGTACTTC.

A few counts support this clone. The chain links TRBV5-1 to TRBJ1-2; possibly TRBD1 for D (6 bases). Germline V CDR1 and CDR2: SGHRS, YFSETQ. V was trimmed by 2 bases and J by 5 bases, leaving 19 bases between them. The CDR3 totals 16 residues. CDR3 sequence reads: CASSFGEAGAVYGYTF. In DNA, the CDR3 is TGCGCCAGCAGCTTTGGGGAGGCGGGGGCTGTTTATGGCTACACCTTC.